This TCR beta chain was profiled in a study of cytomegalovirus exposure and HLA in healthy donors. About this clone itself: Its antigen is not identified.

A multiplex PCR was run with 60 Vbeta primers and 13 Jbeta primers. TCRdb keeps only in-frame clones here, not all; method: immunoSEQ multiplex PCR. This sample has 190,000 or so clones, with around four fifths found just once. Regarding the study as a whole: The likely explanation for a cluster of highly shared sequence variants was sequencing artifact. Both high specificity and high sensitivity reportedly marked the classifier's diagnosis of cytomegalovirus status. When a later analysis compared HLA-associated TCR beta chains with equally common others, the HLA-associated chains turned out to be more clonally expanded and to have lower generation probabilities. A later analysis showed TCR association rates differing by HLA locus, peaking at DRB1 and lowest at HLA-C.

This TCR was recovered from a man over 45 in good health and CMV-seronegative. Sequencing was carried out using PBMCs.

DNA for the CDR3: TGTGCCAGCAGTTCAGGGGCTCATTATGGCTACACCTTC. This gives the protein CASSSGAHYGYTF. The rearrangement uses TRBV28 and TRBJ1-2, with a possible D match to TRBD1 (6 bases). Germline lookup yields CDR1 MDHEN and CDR2 SYDVKM. The CDR3 is 13 amino acids. V dropped 4 bases and J dropped 5 bases, with 11 bases sitting between them.